Here is one TCR beta chain with its context. The antigen is not known. Reverse transcription of roughly 0.5 to 1 ug RNA was carried out with random hexamers. MiXCR, applied by TCRdb to the immunoSEQ multiplex PCR reads, yields one record per CDR3 protein. The data show fewer than 200,000 distinct CDR3 sequences, 90% to 95% seen once. This specimen belongs to a study of CD8 T cells in Susac syndrome. TCR beta sequencing covered blood CD8+ and CD4+ T cells. This CDR3 contains 15 residues. Per the germline V gene, CDR1 is SGHRS and CDR2 is YFSETQ. Unmatched junction bases numbered 3, after V lost 0 bases and J lost 3 bases. Regarding the study as a whole: Clonal expansion was not seen in any Susac syndrome CD4+ T cell repertoire.

Material: CD4+ T cells from PBMCs. The chain combines TRBV5-1 with TRBJ1-5, with 7 bases lining up with TRBD1. The clonotype comes from a human donor with Susac syndrome. CDR3: CASSLEGGHNQPQHF. The CDR3 coding sequence is TGCGCCAGCAGCTTGGAAGGGGGCCACAATCAGCCCCAGCATTTT.